Presented here are 16 T cell receptor beta chains from one specimen sequenced in a study of technical replicates of blood from a handful of donors. Data came from immunoSEQ multiplex PCR; TCRdb stores just in-frame clones and leaves some out. This sample has 65,000 to 95,000 clones, with around nine tenths found just once. Sequencing was performed on T cells isolated from PBMCs. These receptor sequences come from a human donor in good health.

V and J are TRBV5-6 and TRBJ2-7; no clear D gene. The CDR3 totals 13 residues. Germline V CDR1 and CDR2: SGHDT, YYEEEE. The ends were cut back, 4 bases at V and 2 bases at J, with 10 bases in the middle. The CDR3 DNA sequence: TGTGCCAGCAGCCCCGCAGGTACCTACGAGCAGTACTTC. Translated: CASSPAGTYEQYF.

The gene calls are TRBV2 and TRBJ1-2; 9 nucleotides match TRBD1. V lost 5 bases and J lost 3; bases outside the gene matches: 4. CDR1 is SNHLY and CDR2 is FYNNEI in the germline V gene. The CDR3 length is 14 residues. CDR3 sequence reads: CASSRDREDYGYTF. Written as DNA, the CDR3 is TGTGCCAGCAGTCGGGACAGGGAAGACTATGGCTACACCTTC.

This sequence joins TRBV7-8 and TRBJ2-7, with a weak D call TRBD1 (6 bases). The CDR3 covers 14 residues. Germline V gene data show CDR1 as SGHVS and CDR2 as FQNEAQ. Trimming cost V 6 bases and J 3 bases, with 15 bases left between them. In nucleotides, the CDR3 is TGTGCCAGCAGAACTACAGGGCCCGGCTACGAGCAGTACTTC. It translates to CASRTTGPGYEQYF.

The chain recombines TRBV5-1 with TRBJ1-2; D may be TRBD1 (6 bases). With 2 bases removed from V and 11 bases from J, the gap between germline ends came to 19 bases. Germline loops: CDR1 SGHRS, CDR2 YFSETQ. The CDR3 runs 14 residues. This CDR3 is CASSLSDSSDGYTF. DNA of the CDR3: TGCGCCAGCAGCTTATCGGACAGCTCGGACGGGTACACCTTC.

J is TRBJ2-1 and V is TRBV5-1; 7 bases map to TRBD2. V shed 2 bases and J 5 bases; nucleotides not matched to a gene: 4. This CDR3 spans 14 amino acids. Looked up from germline, CDR1 is SGHRS and CDR2 is YFSETQ. As DNA, the CDR3 is TGCGCCAGCAGCTTAGCGGGACCGAACAATGAGCAGTTCTTC. It specifies CASSLAGPNNEQFF.

This rearrangement joins TRBV7-9 to TRBJ2-3; no definite D call. The V end lost 1 base, the J end lost 0 bases, and 11 bases lay between the germline ends. This CDR3 comprises 16 residues. Germline lookup yields CDR1 SEHNR and CDR2 FQNEAQ (reference sequence). For the CDR3, the DNA is TGTGCCAGCAGCTTAGGTCGGCCAGGTAGCACAGATACGCAGTATTTT. As protein: CASSLGRPGSTDTQYF.

J is TRBJ2-1 and V is TRBV5-1; TRBD2 aligns across 11 bases. The CDR3 runs to 16 residues. J was trimmed by 12 bases and V by 0 bases; bases with no gene match: 11. Germline V CDR1 and CDR2: SGHRS, YFSETQ. DNA for the CDR3: TGCGCCAGCAGCTTGGCAACCGGGACTAGCGGCGTCGTGCAGTTCTTC. The encoded protein is CASSLATGTSGVVQFF.

The chain is built from TRBV18 and TRBJ1-4; the D is unclear. The CDR3 is 15 amino acids. The V end lost 0 bases, the J end lost 5 bases, and 10 bases lay between the germline ends. CDR1 and CDR2 from the germline V gene are KGHSH and LQKENI. CDR3 residues: CASSPPSDGNEKLFF. CDR3 DNA sequence: TGTGCCAGCTCACCACCTTCTGACGGGAATGAAAAACTGTTTTTT.

V gene TRBV18 combines with J gene TRBJ2-7; 9 positions agree with TRBD1. The germline V gene has CDR1 KGHSH and CDR2 LQKENI. The CDR3 has 15 residues. The ends lost 3 bases at V and 0 bases at J; junction bases unmatched: 3. Here the CDR3 DNA reads TGTGCCAGCTCACCCGACAGGGGGATCTCCTACGAGCAGTACTTC. Translating it yields CASSPDRGISYEQYF.

This clone has a single count. The CDR3 reads CASSLSGTGGTEAFF. Here the CDR3 DNA reads TGCGCCAGCAGCTTATCCGGGACAGGGGGCACTGAAGCTTTCTTT. V usage is TRBV5-1 and J usage is TRBJ1-1; 11 bases align to TRBD1. This CDR3 has 15 residues. After removal of 2 bases from V and 4 bases from J, the junction contained 4 bases not matched to a gene. The germline CDR1 and CDR2 sequences are SGHRS and YFSETQ.

The V and J genes are TRBV7-2 and TRBJ2-1; D is ambiguous. Trimming took off 1 base at V and 4 bases at J, with 11 bases between the two ends. The CDR3 sequence is 15 residues long. CDR1 and CDR2 (germline): SGHTA, FQGNSA. Here the CDR3 reads CASSLEAYSYNEQFF. DNA for the CDR3: TGTGCCAGCAGCTTAGAAGCCTATTCTTACAATGAGCAGTTCTTC.

This chain links TRBV28 with TRBJ1-2; 7 bases fit TRBD1. The germline gives CDR1 MDHEN, CDR2 SYDVKM. The CDR3 totals 13 residues. V was pared by 4 bases and J by 8 bases, with 7 bases of the junction left unmatched. This chain's CDR3 is CASSSSTGRGYTF. In DNA, the CDR3 is TGTGCCAGCAGTTCCTCGACAGGGCGCGGCTACACCTTC.

This clone turned up a few times. This rearrangement joins TRBV30 to TRBJ2-7; TRBD1 matches 8 bases. The J segment lost 5 bases and the V segment lost 5 bases, leaving 35 bases of the junction unmatched. The CDR3 covers 22 residues. Looked up from germline, CDR1 is GTSNPN and CDR2 is SVGIG (reference sequence). The CDR3 nucleotides read TGTGCCTGGGTCGTATTCCCCCTAGAAAGATCGGGGTCGGGACAGGTACTCCACGAGCAGTACTTC. It translates to CAWVVFPLERSGSGQVLHEQYF. Drawing the rest from reference TRBV30 and TRBJ2-7, the complete variable domain is SQTIHQWPATLVQPVGSPLSLECTVEGTSNPNLYWYRQAAGRGLQLLFYSVGIGQISSEVPQNLSASRPQDRQFILSSKKLLLSDSGFYLCAWVVFPLERSGSGQVLHEQYFGPGTRLTVT.

This chain uses TRBV19 with TRBJ2-7; D possibly corresponds to TRBD1 (6 bases). CDR1 is LNHDA and CDR2 is SQIVND in the germline V gene (reference sequence). Trimming stripped 6 bases from V and 4 bases from J, with 7 bases between. This CDR3 contains 11 residues. The chain's CDR3 is CASRQGYEQYF. For the CDR3, the DNA is TGTGCCAGTAGGCAGGGGTACGAGCAGTACTTC. The complete variable domain, with remaining parts taken from reference TRBV19 and TRBJ2-7, reads DGGITQSPKYLFRKEGQNVTLSCEQNLNHDAMYWYRQDPGQGLRLIYYSQIVNDFQKGDIAEGYSVSREKKESFPLTVTSAQKNPTAFYLCASRQGYEQYFGPGTRLTVT.

This clone came up a few times. CDR3 protein: CASSPHRGDQPQHF. The CDR3 nucleotides read TGTGCCAGCAGCCCTCACAGGGGGGATCAGCCCCAGCATTTT. The rearrangement joins TRBV7-9 to TRBJ1-5, with 8 bases lining up with TRBD1. Germline values: CDR1 SEHNR, CDR2 FQNEAQ (reference sequence). With V trimmed by 5 bases and J by 5 bases, 5 bases remained unmatched. CDR3 length: 14 residues.

The chain joins TRBV7-8 to TRBJ2-1; TRBD2 agrees at 9 bases. The CDR3 spans 14 residues. The germline V gene has CDR1 SGHVS and CDR2 FQNEAQ. Germline trimming cut 5 bases from V and 9 bases from J; bases unmatched to any gene: 8. The DNA of the CDR3 is TGTGCCAGCAGCCTGGGACTAGCTGGAGGTGAGCAGTTCTTC. It encodes CASSLGLAGGEQFF.